This entry is about one T cell receptor (beta chain). Antigen unknown. These data are taken from a study of T-cell reconstitution after alpha-beta-depleted transplantation in children. Whole-study results and caveats: Reportedly, only several hundred clones from non-depleted graft cells drove alpha-beta T-cell counts at about two months.

As it was prepared, the TCRbeta library received unique molecular identifiers. Via MiXCR, TCRdb re-called the PCR reads, giving one row per CDR3 protein. Seen here are a few hundred thousand distinct CDR3 sequences, more than 20% observed once, and the top ten hold just over 35%. Sequenced here: PBMCs, sampled before TCRalphabeta/CD19-depleted stem cell transplant. The TCR was taken from a boy under two years old with Wiskott-Aldrich syndrome, due to receive a stem cell transplant.

CDR3 DNA: TGTGCCAGCGAATACGGGAGGGCCGTAGCCAAAAACATTCAGTACTTC. It specifies CASEYGRAVAKNIQYF. The V gene is TRBV2, the J gene TRBJ2-4, with 8 nucleotides matching TRBD2. V lost 8 bases and J lost 0; bases outside the gene matches: 9. The CDR3 sequence is 16 residues long. Germline-derived CDR1 and CDR2 are SNHLY and FYNNEI.